Listed below are T cell receptor beta chains from one sample, sequenced in a study of blood T cell repertoires in COVID-19. Using immunoSEQ multiplex PCR, the repertoire was profiled, and TCRdb retains in-frame clones only, with some absent. The table records about 350,000 clones, around 87% of them present only once. Sequenced material: PBMCs or T cells enriched from blood (not recorded which). These receptors originate from a woman in her twenties or thirties who had recovered from COVID-19. Both conserved end residues are part of each CDR3. A D gene is named only where the DNA matches it firmly. Clone size is given for some rows only: seen once, a few or many times, or a class if the clone is expanded.

D: TRBD2
V: TRBV2
size: NA
J: TRBJ2-7
CDR3: CASSELAGPYEQYF
DNA: TGTGCCAGCAGTGAGTTAGCGGGGCCCTACGAGCAGTACTTC

D: NA
V: TRBV6-1
size: NA
J: TRBJ1-6
CDR3: CASSESEGLNSPLHF
DNA: TGTGCCAGCAGTGAATCGGAGGGCCTTAATTCACCCCTCCACTTT

D: TRBD1
V: TRBV5-6
size: NA
J: TRBJ2-4
CDR3: CASSSDRGVRLGNIQYF
DNA: TGTGCCAGCAGCTCCGACAGGGGGGTCCGTCTAGGAAACATTCAGTACTTC

D: TRBD1
V: TRBV9
size: NA
J: TRBJ1-5
CDR3: CASSDGQGAGQPQHF
DNA: TGTGCCAGCAGCGACGGACAGGGGGCCGGTCAGCCCCAGCATTTT

D: TRBD1
V: TRBV11-3
size: NA
J: TRBJ2-2
CDR3: CASSQDRAGGELFF
DNA: TGTGCCAGCAGCCAGGACAGGGCGGGCGGGGAGCTGTTTTTT

D: NA
V: TRBV3-1/TRBV3-2
size: NA
J: TRBJ1-2
CDR3: CASGPKGWGYTF
DNA: TGTGCCAGCGGCCCGAAGGGGTGGGGCTACACCTTC

D: NA
V: TRBV24-1
size: NA
J: TRBJ1-1
CDR3: CATRGIGTEAFF
DNA: TGTGCCACGAGGGGGATAGGAACTGAAGCTTTCTTT

D: NA
V: TRBV7-2
size: once
J: TRBJ1-2
CDR3: CASSSWEGGHGLYGYTF
DNA: TGTGCCAGCAGCTCTTGGGAAGGGGGACACGGACTTTATGGCTACACCTTC

D: NA
V: TRBV11-2
size: NA
J: TRBJ2-7
CDR3: CASSPQGIDEQYF
DNA: TGTGCCAGCAGCCCCCAGGGTATCGACGAGCAGTACTTC

D: NA
V: TRBV25-1
size: few
J: TRBJ1-2
CDR3: CASSERDLYGYTF
DNA: TGTGCCAGCAGTGAGCGGGACCTATATGGCTACACCTTC

D: NA
V: TRBV27
size: NA
J: TRBJ1-5
CDR3: CASSAGQGFNQPQHF
DNA: TGTGCCAGCAGTGCAGGCCAGGGGTTCAATCAGCCCCAGCATTTT

D: TRBD1
V: TRBV18
size: NA
J: TRBJ2-7
CDR3: CASSPRDRVRPYEQYF
DNA: TGTGCCAGCTCACCACGGGACAGGGTAAGGCCCTACGAGCAGTACTTC

D: NA
V: TRBV11-2
size: few
J: TRBJ2-7
CDR3: CASSLDHLAGYYEQYF
DNA: TGTGCCAGCAGCTTAGATCACTTAGCCGGGTACTACGAGCAGTACTTC

D: NA
V: TRBV7-6
size: NA
J: TRBJ1-4
CDR3: CASSFSGGSTNEKLFF
DNA: TGTGCCAGCAGCTTTTCGGGGGGCAGTACTAATGAAAAACTGTTTTTT

D: NA
V: TRBV29-1
size: NA
J: TRBJ1-1
CDR3: CSVAVGRRDTEAFF
DNA: TGCAGCGTTGCGGTGGGGAGGAGGGACACTGAAGCTTTCTTT

D: NA
V: TRBV7-2
size: NA
J: TRBJ1-4
CDR3: CASSRGRESEKLFF
DNA: TGTGCCAGCAGTCGGGGTAGGGAGAGTGAAAAACTGTTTTTT

D: TRBD1
V: TRBV6-5
size: NA
J: TRBJ1-2
CDR3: CASSYQGADGYTF
DNA: TGTGCCAGCAGTTATCAGGGGGCGGATGGCTACACCTTC

D: NA
V: TRBV5-1
size: NA
J: TRBJ2-2
CDR3: CASSSHLRSGELFF
DNA: TGCGCCAGCAGCTCTCATCTTCGGAGCGGGGAGCTGTTTTTT

D: TRBD1
V: TRBV14
size: few
J: TRBJ1-2
CDR3: CASSQEGQYYGYTF
DNA: TGTGCCAGCAGCCAAGAGGGACAGTACTATGGCTACACCTTC

D: TRBD1
V: TRBV28
size: NA
J: TRBJ1-2
CDR3: CASSLGQGFYGYTF
DNA: TGTGCCAGCAGTTTAGGACAGGGTTTCTATGGCTACACCTTC

D: NA
V: TRBV5-8
size: once
J: TRBJ1-5
CDR3: CASSLGGWSNQPQHF
DNA: TGTGCCAGCAGCTTGGGAGGTTGGAGCAATCAGCCCCAGCATTTT

D: NA
V: TRBV28
size: few
J: TRBJ1-5
CDR3: CASSFQRSPPQHF
DNA: TGTGCCAGCAGTTTTCAACGTAGTCCGCCCCAGCATTTT

D: NA
V: TRBV21-1
size: once
J: TRBJ1-5
CDR3: CASSKVPGLFNQPQHF
DNA: TGTGCCAGCAGCAAGGTCCCGGGACTTTTCAATCAGCCCCAGCATTTT

D: TRBD1
V: TRBV6-5
size: once
J: TRBJ1-2
CDR3: CASSYVGQGVRGYTF
DNA: TGTGCCAGCAGTTACGTGGGACAGGGGGTACGGGGCTACACCTTC

D: TRBD2
V: TRBV5-4
size: NA
J: TRBJ2-7
CDR3: CASSPGAGELYEQYF
DNA: TGTGCCAGCAGCCCGGGAGCGGGGGAACTCTACGAGCAGTACTTC

D: TRBD1
V: TRBV27
size: NA
J: TRBJ1-2
CDR3: CASRPGQAYGYTF
DNA: TGTGCCAGCAGACCGGGACAGGCTTATGGCTACACCTTC

D: NA
V: TRBV29-1
size: NA
J: TRBJ1-1
CDR3: CSGGGEAFF
DNA: TGCAGCGGCGGTGGGGAAGCTTTCTTT

D: TRBD2
V: TRBV7-6
size: NA
J: TRBJ2-2
CDR3: CASSSLAGGGYTGELFF
DNA: TGTGCCAGCAGCTCCCTAGCGGGGGGCGGATACACCGGGGAGCTGTTTTTT

D: NA
V: TRBV13
size: NA
J: TRBJ1-1
CDR3: CASSSEIETGNTEAFF
DNA: TGTGCCAGCAGCTCCGAAATCGAGACAGGGAACACTGAAGCTTTCTTT

D: TRBD2
V: TRBV20-1
size: once
J: TRBJ2-5
CDR3: CSASRGGSGGIGETQYF
DNA: TGCAGTGCTAGTCGTGGAGGTAGCGGGGGGATCGGGGAGACCCAGTACTTC

D: NA
V: TRBV4-1
size: NA
J: TRBJ1-1
CDR3: CASSQEHRAHTEAFF
DNA: TGCGCCAGCAGCCAAGAGCACAGGGCCCACACTGAAGCTTTCTTT

D: TRBD2
V: TRBV27
size: once
J: TRBJ2-1
CDR3: CASSPLGGTSSYNEQFF
DNA: TGTGCCAGCAGTCCCCTAGGTGGGACTAGCTCCTACAATGAGCAGTTCTTC

D: TRBD1
V: TRBV4-1
size: NA
J: TRBJ1-2
CDR3: CASSPTGTGDGRRGYGYTF
DNA: TGCGCCAGCAGCCCTACCGGGACAGGGGACGGTCGACGGGGCTATGGCTACACCTTC

D: NA
V: TRBV28
size: NA
J: TRBJ2-2
CDR3: CASSTQWTGDTGELFF
DNA: TGTGCCAGCAGTACACAATGGACGGGGGACACCGGGGAGCTGTTTTTT

D: TRBD1
V: TRBV28
size: NA
J: TRBJ1-2
CDR3: CASTLSRTGTGYTF
DNA: TGTGCCAGCACATTAAGTAGGACAGGGACTGGCTACACCTTC

D: NA
V: TRBV24-1
size: NA
J: TRBJ1-5
CDR3: CATSDSREGNQPQHF
DNA: TGTGCCACCAGTGATTCCAGGGAAGGCAATCAGCCCCAGCATTTT

D: NA
V: TRBV30
size: NA
J: TRBJ2-7
CDR3: CAWSGQDSDEQYF
DNA: TGTGCCTGGAGTGGACAGGACTCCGACGAGCAGTACTTC

D: TRBD1
V: TRBV6-5
size: NA
J: TRBJ1-1
CDR3: CASSPDRGRTEAFF
DNA: TGTGCCAGCAGTCCGGACAGGGGGAGAACTGAAGCTTTCTTT

D: TRBD2
V: TRBV7-6
size: NA
J: TRBJ2-7
CDR3: CASSSAGTSDEQYF
DNA: TGTGCCAGCAGCTCCGCCGGGACTAGCGACGAGCAGTACTTC

D: NA
V: TRBV7-8
size: NA
J: TRBJ1-5
CDR3: CASSFSGNQPQHF
DNA: TGTGCCAGCAGCTTTTCAGGGAATCAGCCCCAGCATTTT

D: TRBD2
V: TRBV4-1
size: NA
J: TRBJ2-3
CDR3: CASSQDRAGRGVTDTQYF
DNA: TGCGCCAGCAGCCAAGATCGTGCTGGGCGGGGGGTCACAGATACGCAGTATTTT

D: TRBD2
V: TRBV11-1
size: NA
J: TRBJ2-5
CDR3: CASSPRLAVKETQYF
DNA: TGTGCCAGCAGCCCTAGACTAGCTGTAAAAGAGACCCAGTACTTC

D: NA
V: TRBV5-4
size: NA
J: TRBJ2-3
CDR3: CASLSPGDDTQYF
DNA: TGTGCCAGCCTCTCCCCGGGGGACGATACGCAGTATTTT

D: TRBD1
V: TRBV5-1
size: NA
J: TRBJ1-2
CDR3: CASTRSGTGGLIDGYTF
DNA: TGCGCCAGCACCAGATCCGGGACAGGGGGCCTGATTGATGGCTACACCTTC

D: TRBD1
V: TRBV11-2
size: NA
J: TRBJ2-7
CDR3: CASTLIRGQGWYEQYF
DNA: TGTGCCAGCACGCTAATCCGCGGACAGGGGTGGTACGAGCAGTACTTC

D: NA
V: TRBV27
size: NA
J: TRBJ1-6
CDR3: CASSLNGWLSYNSPLHF
DNA: TGTGCCAGCAGTTTAAACGGGTGGCTCTCCTATAATTCACCCCTCCACTTT

D: NA
V: TRBV11-2
size: NA
J: TRBJ2-1
CDR3: CASSPGYNEQFF
DNA: TGTGCCAGCAGCCCGGGATACAATGAGCAGTTCTTC

D: TRBD2
V: TRBV7-8
size: NA
J: TRBJ2-1
CDR3: CASSLGVAGVEQFF
DNA: TGTGCCAGCAGCTTAGGGGTAGCGGGGGTTGAGCAGTTCTTC

D: NA
V: TRBV7-9
size: NA
J: TRBJ1-2
CDR3: CASSLDILGHLNYGYTF
DNA: TGTGCCAGCAGCTTAGACATCCTGGGGCACCTAAACTATGGCTACACCTTC

D: NA
V: TRBV5-1
size: NA
J: TRBJ2-5
CDR3: CASSLTSGKETQYF
DNA: TGCGCCAGCAGCTTGACTAGTGGCAAAGAGACCCAGTACTTC

D: NA
V: TRBV30
size: NA
J: TRBJ1-2
CDR3: CAWSDHRNNYGYTF
DNA: TGTGCCTGGAGCGACCACAGGAATAACTATGGCTACACCTTC

D: NA
V: TRBV28
size: NA
J: TRBJ2-2
CDR3: CASSPSGLVRTGELFF
DNA: TGTGCCAGCAGTCCCTCAGGACTCGTGAGAACCGGGGAGCTGTTTTTT

D: NA
V: TRBV29-1
size: NA
J: TRBJ1-1
CDR3: CSVASQRNTEAFF
DNA: TGCAGCGTGGCTAGCCAGAGGAACACTGAAGCTTTCTTT

D: TRBD1
V: TRBV5-1
size: NA
J: TRBJ1-2
CDR3: CASSKRSSGTGGNYGYTF
DNA: TGCGCCAGCAGCAAACGCTCATCCGGGACAGGGGGCAACTATGGCTACACCTTC

D: TRBD1
V: TRBV28
size: NA
J: TRBJ1-2
CDR3: CATSPGQGALGGYTF
DNA: TGTGCCACTTCGCCGGGACAGGGCGCTCTAGGGGGCTACACCTTC